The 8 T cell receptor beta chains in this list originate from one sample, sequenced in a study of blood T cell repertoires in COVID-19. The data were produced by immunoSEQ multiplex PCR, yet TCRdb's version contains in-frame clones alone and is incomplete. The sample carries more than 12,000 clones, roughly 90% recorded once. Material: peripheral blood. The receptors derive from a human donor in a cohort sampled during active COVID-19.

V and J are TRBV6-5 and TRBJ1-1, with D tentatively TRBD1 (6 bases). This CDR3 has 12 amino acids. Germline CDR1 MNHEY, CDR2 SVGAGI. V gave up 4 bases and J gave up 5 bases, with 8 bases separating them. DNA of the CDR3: TGTGCCAGCAGTTCCAGGGGAACTGAAGCTTTCTTT. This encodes CASSSRGTEAFF.

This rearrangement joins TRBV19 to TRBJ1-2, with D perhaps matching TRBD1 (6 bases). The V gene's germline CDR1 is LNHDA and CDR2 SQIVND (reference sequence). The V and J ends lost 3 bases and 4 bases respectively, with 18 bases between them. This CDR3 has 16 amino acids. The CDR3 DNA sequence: TGTGCCAGTAGTATGGGGTCCCCGACAGGTCTCTATGGCTACACCTTC. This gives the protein CASSMGSPTGLYGYTF.

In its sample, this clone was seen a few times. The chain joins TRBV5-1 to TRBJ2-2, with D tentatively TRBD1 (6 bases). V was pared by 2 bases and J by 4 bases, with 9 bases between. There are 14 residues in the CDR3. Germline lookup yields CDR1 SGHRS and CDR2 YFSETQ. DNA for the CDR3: TGCGCCAGCAGCTTTATAGGGGGCACCGGGGAGCTGTTTTTT. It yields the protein CASSFIGGTGELFF. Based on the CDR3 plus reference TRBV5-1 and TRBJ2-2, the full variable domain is KAGVTQTPRYLIKTRGQQVTLSCSPISGHRSVSWYQQTPGQGLQFLFEYFSETQRNKGNFPGRFSGRQFSNSRSEMNVSTLELGDSALYLCASSFIGGTGELFFGEGSRLTVL.

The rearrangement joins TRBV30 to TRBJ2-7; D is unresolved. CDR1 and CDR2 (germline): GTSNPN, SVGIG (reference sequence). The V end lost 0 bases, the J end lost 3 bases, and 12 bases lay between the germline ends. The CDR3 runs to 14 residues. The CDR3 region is CAWSVHSGYYEQYF. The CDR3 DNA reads TGTGCCTGGAGTGTACACTCAGGATACTACGAGCAGTACTTC.

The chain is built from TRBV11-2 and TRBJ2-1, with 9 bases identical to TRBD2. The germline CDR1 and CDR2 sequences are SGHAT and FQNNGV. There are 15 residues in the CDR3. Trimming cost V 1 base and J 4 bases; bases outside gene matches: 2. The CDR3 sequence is CASSLASGVYNEQFF. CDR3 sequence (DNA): TGTGCCAGCAGCTTAGCTAGCGGGGTTTACAATGAGCAGTTCTTC.

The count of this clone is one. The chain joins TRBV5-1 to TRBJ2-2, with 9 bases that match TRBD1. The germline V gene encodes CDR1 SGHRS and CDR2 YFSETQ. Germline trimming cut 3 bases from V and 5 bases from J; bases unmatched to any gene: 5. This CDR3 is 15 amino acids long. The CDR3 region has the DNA TGCGCCAGCAGCTCCCGGACAGGGGAAACCGGGGAGCTGTTTTTT. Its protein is CASSSRTGETGELFF.

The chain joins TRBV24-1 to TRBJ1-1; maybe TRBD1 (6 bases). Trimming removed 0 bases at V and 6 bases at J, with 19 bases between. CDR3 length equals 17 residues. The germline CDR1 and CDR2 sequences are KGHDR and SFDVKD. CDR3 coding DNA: TGTGCCACCAGTGATTTGGGCCTCGACAGGACGCTGGCTGAAGCTTTCTTT. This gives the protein CATSDLGLDRTLAEAFF.

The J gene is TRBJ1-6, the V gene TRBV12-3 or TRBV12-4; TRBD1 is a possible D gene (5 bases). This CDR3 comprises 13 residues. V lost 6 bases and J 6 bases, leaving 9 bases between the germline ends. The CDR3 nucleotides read TGTGCCAGCAGCGGGGGGGTTAATTCACCCCTCCACTTT. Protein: CASSGGVNSPLHF.